Listed here are 30 T cell receptor beta chains from one sample, sequenced in a study of memory CD4+ T cells and cytomegalovirus serostatus. Measured with immunoSEQ multiplex PCR; TCRdb has only the in-frame clones, and not every one. The sample consists of roughly 64,000 clones, 75% to 80% of them appearing once. The sort gate was single viable CD3+CD4+CD8-CD45RO+ cells for memory CD4+ T cells. Specimen: memory CD4+ T cells from blood. These receptor sequences come from an adult in good health and CMV-seronegative.

The V call is TRBV18, the J call TRBJ2-7; 9 positions agree with TRBD1. CDR1 is KGHSH, CDR2 LQKENI, per germline. V dropped 3 bases and J dropped 0; count of bases not matched to a gene: 3. This CDR3 has 15 amino acids. CDR3 DNA: TGTGCCAGCTCACCCGGACAGGGGATCTCCTACGAGCAGTACTTC. Protein product: CASSPGQGISYEQYF.

The V call is TRBV6-5, the J call TRBJ2-5; TRBD2 is a possible D gene (5 bases). With 2 bases removed from V and 5 bases from J, the gap between germline ends came to 9 bases. From germline, CDR1 is MNHEY and CDR2 SVGAGI. CDR3 size: 13 residues. CDR3 residues: CASSYAGVETQYF. The CDR3 coding sequence is TGTGCCAGCAGTTACGCGGGTGTTGAGACCCAGTACTTC.

J is TRBJ2-7 and V is TRBV15; D tentatively reads TRBD1 or TRBD2 (6 bases each). V gave up 0 bases and J gave up 1 base, with 16 bases separating them. CDR1 and CDR2 from the germline V gene are LNHNV and YYDKDF (reference sequence). The CDR3 covers 17 residues. In DNA, the CDR3 is TGTGCCACCAGCAGAGATATTTGGGGGGCCAGTTCCTACGAGCAGTACTTC. It specifies CATSRDIWGASSYEQYF. Full variable domain (missing parts from reference TRBV15 and TRBJ2-7): DAMVIQNPRYQVTQFGKPVTLSCSQTLNHNVMYWYQQKSSQAPKLLFHYYDKDFNNEADTPDNFQSRRPNTSFCFLDIRSPGLGDTAMYLCATSRDIWGASSYEQYFGPGTRLTVT.

The J gene is TRBJ2-1, the V gene TRBV5-1; the match to TRBD1 covers 10 bases. This CDR3 spans 16 amino acids. With V trimmed by 0 bases and J by 3 bases, 3 bases remained unmatched. Per the germline V gene, CDR1 is SGHRS and CDR2 is YFSETQ. The CDR3 region has the DNA TGCGCCAGCAGCTTGGGGACAGGGGGAATCTACAATGAGCAGTTCTTC. This gives the protein CASSLGTGGIYNEQFF. Filled out from reference TRBV5-1 and TRBJ2-1, the complete variable domain reads KAGVTQTPRYLIKTRGQQVTLSCSPISGHRSVSWYQQTPGQGLQFLFEYFSETQRNKGNFPGRFSGRQFSNSRSEMNVSTLELGDSALYLCASSLGTGGIYNEQFFGPGTRLTVL.

The chain uses TRBV5-1 and TRBJ1-4; D is unclear. Germline values: CDR1 SGHRS, CDR2 YFSETQ. V lost 4 bases and J lost 5, with 18 bases in between. The CDR3 sequence is 16 residues long. Written as DNA, the CDR3 is TGCGCCAGCAGCACCTCTGACACAGACTTGAATGAAAAACTGTTTTTT. Protein: CASSTSDTDLNEKLFF.

The V call is TRBV5-4, the J call TRBJ2-2; D is tentatively TRBD1 or TRBD2 (6 bases each). Germline V lookup: CDR1 SGHNT, CDR2 YYREEE (reference sequence). This CDR3 comprises 16 residues. The V gene lost 4 bases and the J gene lost 2 bases, with 15 bases spanning the gap. CDR3 coding DNA: TGTGCCAGCAGCAAGGGGGGTCAGGGTAACACCGGGGAGCTGTTTTTT. It is translated as CASSKGGQGNTGELFF.

This chain joins TRBV6-5 and TRBJ1-1; tentative D call: TRBD1 (6 bases). CDR1 and CDR2 from the germline V gene are MNHEY and SVGAGI. Deletions cut 6 bases from V and 7 bases from J, with 18 bases between. The CDR3 is 14 amino acids. The DNA for the CDR3 is TGTGCCAGCAGAAAAAGGGAGGACAGTCATGAAGCTTTCTTT. This encodes CASRKREDSHEAFF.

The chain couples TRBV28 to TRBJ1-2, with no clear D. Germline CDR1 and CDR2: MDHEN and SYDVKM. This CDR3 has 14 residues. The V gene lost 4 bases and the J gene lost 4 bases, with 13 bases spanning the gap. CDR3 region: CASSSPGSGYGYTF. CDR3 bases: TGTGCCAGCAGTTCCCCGGGGTCGGGCTATGGCTACACCTTC.

V gene TRBV2 combines with J gene TRBJ2-1; D unclear. There are 11 residues in the CDR3. Germline V gene sequence: CDR1 SNHLY, CDR2 FYNNEI. Trimming took 1 base from V and 15 from J, leaving 10 bases between them. CDR3 amino acids: CASSEGLLTFF. CDR3 DNA sequence: TGTGCCAGCAGTGAAGGTCTTCTTACGTTCTTC.

The CDR3 nucleotides are TGTGCCAGCAGTGCCGGGACTGGGAACACTGAAGCTTTCTTT. It translates to CASSAGTGNTEAFF. The chain uses TRBV6-4 and TRBJ1-1, with D maybe TRBD1 (5 bases). The CDR3 has 14 residues. Trimming removed 4 bases at V and 1 base at J, with 10 bases between. Per germline, CDR1 MRHNA and CDR2 SNTAGT.

The chain uses TRBV28 and TRBJ2-7, with 7 bases lining up with TRBD1. The CDR3 has 14 residues. V was clipped by 6 bases and J by 5 bases; unmatched bases: 10. Per the germline V gene, CDR1 is MDHEN and CDR2 is SYDVKM. This CDR3 reads CASRPPWTGHEQYF. The CDR3 coding sequence is TGTGCCAGCAGGCCCCCGTGGACAGGCCACGAGCAGTACTTC.

This sequence joins TRBV7-8 and TRBJ2-1; TRBD1 might be the D (6 bases). The CDR3 runs to 18 residues. Germline CDR1 SGHVS, CDR2 FQNEAQ. V lost 1 base to trimming and J lost 4 bases, with 20 bases between them. The CDR3 protein is CASSLVGWGPNTYNEQFF. The CDR3 DNA reads TGTGCCAGCAGCTTAGTGGGATGGGGGCCGAACACTTACAATGAGCAGTTCTTC.

V is TRBV19 and J is TRBJ1-1, with TRBD1 matching over 7 bases. The CDR3 sequence is 17 residues long. CDR1 and CDR2 from the germline V gene are LNHDA and SQIVND (reference sequence). After removal of 7 bases from V and 0 bases from J, the junction contained 14 bases not matched to a gene. The CDR3 nucleotides are TGTGCCAGTAATGGGATCCCGGGACAGCTTATGAACACTGAAGCTTTCTTT. It codes for CASNGIPGQLMNTEAFF.

The rearrangement links TRBV12-2 to TRBJ1-1; the table's D call of TRBD1 was not tested on the DNA. TRBV12-2 is tagged as a pseudogene. The CDR3 loop spans 16 amino acids. The CDR3 bases are TGTGCAAGTCGTCGACTTAGGGCAGGGTTGAACACTGAAGCTTTCTTT. Protein sequence: CASRRLRAGLNTEAFF.

The chain carries TRBV6-5 and TRBJ2-7, with 8 positions matching TRBD2. The V gene's germline CDR1 is MNHEY and CDR2 SVGAGI. There are 16 residues in the CDR3. V gave up 2 bases and J gave up 1 base; unmatched junction bases: 7. CDR3 region: CASSYKAGVGSYEQYF. The CDR3 nucleotides are TGTGCCAGCAGTTACAAAGCGGGAGTCGGATCCTACGAGCAGTACTTC.

The rearrangement joins TRBV5-1 to TRBJ2-5; 9 positions match TRBD2. The length of the CDR3 is 15 residues. V dropped 5 bases and J dropped 5; count of bases not matched to a gene: 10. In germline, CDR1 is SGHRS, CDR2 YFSETQ. CDR3 in DNA: TGCGCCAGCAGTGTAGCGGGGGTGTCCGGGGAGACCCAGTACTTC. Translation: CASSVAGVSGETQYF.

V gene TRBV4-1 combines with J gene TRBJ1-6; 7 bases agree with TRBD1. The V gene end was trimmed by 0 bases and the J gene end by 8 bases; junction bases not matched to a gene: 4. Germline V lookup: CDR1 MGHRA, CDR2 YSYEKL. The CDR3 has 15 residues. The CDR3 loop reads CASSQDTGEYSPLHF. The CDR3, as DNA: TGCGCCAGCAGCCAAGATACAGGGGAATATTCACCCCTCCACTTT.

The genes are TRBV9 and TRBJ2-2, with D possibly called TRBD1 or TRBD2 (5 bases each). The CDR3 has 15 amino acids. Germline V gene sequence: CDR1 SGDLS, CDR2 YYNGEE. Trimming took off 8 bases at V and 5 bases at J, with 19 bases between the two ends. The DNA of the CDR3 is TGTGCCAGTCGAGTGGGGCCCCGGGGAACCGGGGAGCTGTTTTTT. Translating gives CASRVGPRGTGELFF.

This clone showed up just a few times. The chain carries TRBV2 and TRBJ1-6; no definite D call. Trimming left V 2 bases short and J 7 bases short, with 6 bases between. In germline, CDR1 is SNHLY, CDR2 FYNNEI. CDR3 length: 13 amino acids. The CDR3 DNA follows: TGTGCCAGCAGTGAATGGCTGAATTCACCCCTCCACTTT. As protein: CASSEWLNSPLHF.

V usage is TRBV5-1 and J usage is TRBJ2-5; TRBD1 matches 8 bases. The CDR3 has 15 amino acids. In germline, CDR1 is SGHRS, CDR2 YFSETQ. Unmatched junction bases numbered 6, after V lost 4 bases and J lost 1 base. In DNA form, the CDR3 reads TGCGCCAGCAGCCCCTTGGGACAGGCCCAAGAGACCCAGTACTTC. It encodes CASSPLGQAQETQYF.

The V and J genes are TRBV27 and TRBJ2-5; D remains ambiguous. The germline gives CDR1 MNHEY, CDR2 SMNVEV (reference sequence). Trimming took off 6 bases at V and 2 bases at J, with 13 bases between the two ends. The CDR3 contains 14 residues. CDR3 in DNA: TGTGCCAGCAGGGTTACCGTCCTGCAAGAGACCCAGTACTTC. Translated, it gives CASRVTVLQETQYF.

This clone was detected a few times. The gene calls are TRBV11-2 and TRBJ2-3, with D possibly TRBD1 on 6 matching bases. The CDR3 length is 15 residues. Germline loops: CDR1 SGHAT, CDR2 FQNNGV. V was pared by 0 bases and J by 4 bases, with 11 bases between. CDR3 nucleotide sequence: TGTGCCAGCAGCTTAGAAACAGGGTGGGCAGATACGCAGTATTTT. This encodes CASSLETGWADTQYF.

This clone was recorded once. The chain couples TRBV11-3 to TRBJ2-1; D could derive from TRBD1 or TRBD2 (5 bases each). This CDR3 comprises 16 residues. The V gene lost 5 bases and the J gene lost 0 bases, with 14 bases spanning the gap. Germline V gene data show CDR1 as SGHNT and CDR2 as YENEEA. CDR3 sequence: CASSPGPLLSYNEQFF. The CDR3 bases are TGTGCCAGCAGCCCGGGGCCTTTACTCTCCTACAATGAGCAGTTCTTC.

The chain recombines TRBV9 with TRBJ2-6, with D perhaps matching TRBD2 (7 bases). The CDR3 has 15 amino acids. In germline, CDR1 is SGDLS, CDR2 YYNGEE. V lost 2 bases, J lost 3 bases, and 9 bases lay in between. CDR3 in DNA: TGTGCCAGCAGCGTGGGGGGGCATGGGGCCAACGTCCTGACTTTC. The encoded protein is CASSVGGHGANVLTF. Combining the CDR3 with reference TRBV9 and TRBJ2-6 gives the whole variable domain DSGVTQTPKHLITATGQRVTLRCSPRSGDLSVYWYQQSLDQGLQFLIQYYNGEERAKGNILERFSAQQFPDLHSELNLSSLELGDSALYFCASSVGGHGANVLTFGAGSRLTVL.

The rearrangement links TRBV4-1 to TRBJ2-2; 8 bases are a match to TRBD2. V gave up 6 bases and J gave up 0 bases; unmatched junction bases: 12. This CDR3 is built from 18 residues. Per germline, CDR1 MGHRA and CDR2 YSYEKL. CDR3 coding DNA: TGCGCCAGCAGGTACGCGTCGGGGGGGAGAGCGAACACCGGGGAGCTGTTTTTT. This translates into CASRYASGGRANTGELFF.

This clone was counted a single time. The chain recombines TRBV4-1 with TRBJ2-5; a weak D match, TRBD2 (6 bases). This CDR3 comprises 15 residues. The germline V and J ends were trimmed by 4 bases and 0 bases, with 12 bases remaining between them. Germline CDR1 reads MGHRA; CDR2 reads YSYEKL. This chain's CDR3 is CASSLAALYQETQYF. CDR3 nucleotides: TGCGCCAGCAGCCTAGCGGCCCTGTACCAAGAGACCCAGTACTTC.

The V call is TRBV5-4, the J call TRBJ2-3, with D tentatively TRBD1 (6 bases). The CDR3 is made up of 15 amino acids. CDR1 SGHNT and CDR2 YYREEE come from the germline V gene (reference sequence). Trimming cost V 4 bases and J 1 base, with 13 bases left between them. CDR3: CASSPRTVGTDTQYF. CDR3 DNA sequence: TGTGCCAGCAGCCCCCGGACAGTCGGCACAGATACGCAGTATTTT.

The chain carries TRBV27 and TRBJ2-3; 8 nucleotides agree with TRBD2. Germline CDR1 and CDR2: MNHEY and SMNVEV (reference sequence). V shed 7 bases, J shed 2 bases, and the junction held 5 bases outside the gene matches. This CDR3 region has 14 residues. The CDR3 is CASKTAGATDTQYF. Written as DNA, the CDR3 is TGTGCCAGCAAAACAGCGGGAGCCACAGATACGCAGTATTTT.

The chain recombines TRBV5-1 with TRBJ1-1, with a weak D call TRBD1 (6 bases). The CDR3 runs 16 residues. Germline-derived CDR1 and CDR2 are SGHRS and YFSETQ. The V end lost 2 bases, the J end lost 1 base, and 15 bases lay between the germline ends. The CDR3 region is CASSFGSRGPNTEAFF. The CDR3 DNA sequence: TGCGCCAGCAGCTTCGGGTCCCGGGGGCCGAACACTGAAGCTTTCTTT.

The rearrangement joins TRBV19 to TRBJ2-5; no firm D call. The germline V gene has CDR1 LNHDA and CDR2 SQIVND (reference sequence). The V end lost 7 bases, the J end lost 5 bases, and 14 bases lay between the germline ends. CDR3 length: 13 residues. CDR3 DNA sequence: TGTGCCAGTACTCCCTTTGCCGGGGAGACCCAGTACTTC. This codes for CASTPFAGETQYF.